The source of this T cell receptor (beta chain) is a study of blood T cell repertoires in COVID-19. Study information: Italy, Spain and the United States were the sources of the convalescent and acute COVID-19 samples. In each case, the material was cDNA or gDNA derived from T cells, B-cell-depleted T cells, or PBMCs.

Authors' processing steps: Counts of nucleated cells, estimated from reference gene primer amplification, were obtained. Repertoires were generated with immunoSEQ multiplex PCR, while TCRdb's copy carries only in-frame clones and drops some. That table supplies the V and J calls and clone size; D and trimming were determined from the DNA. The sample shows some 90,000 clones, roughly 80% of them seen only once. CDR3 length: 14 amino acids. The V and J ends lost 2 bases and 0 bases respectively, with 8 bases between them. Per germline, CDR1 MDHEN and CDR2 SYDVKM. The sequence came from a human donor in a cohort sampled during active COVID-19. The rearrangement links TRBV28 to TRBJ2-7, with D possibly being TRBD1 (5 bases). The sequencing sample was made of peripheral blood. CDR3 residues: CASSLHRSSYEQYF. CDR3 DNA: TGTGCCAGCAGTTTACACAGGAGCTCCTACGAGCAGTACTTC.